The 20 T cell receptor beta chains in this list originate from one sample, sequenced in a study of blood T cell repertoires in COVID-19. Produced via immunoSEQ multiplex PCR; TCRdb's table is partial and in-frame only. Seen here are about 440,000 clones, around 89% observed once, and the top ten hold roughly 4%. The sample was peripheral blood. The receptors were sampled from a woman in her thirties with acute or convalescent COVID-19.

The chain joins TRBV29-1 to TRBJ1-3; TRBD1 aligns across 8 bases. Germline trimming cut 4 bases from V and 6 bases from J; bases unmatched to any gene: 11. There are 15 residues in the CDR3. Germline CDR1 SQVTM, CDR2 ANQGSEA. DNA for the CDR3: TGCAGCGTTGGGTTTGAGGACAGGGTTTTAAACACCATATATTTT. Amino acid sequence: CSVGFEDRVLNTIYF.

A few counts support this clone. The chain uses TRBV6-5 and TRBJ1-5; 8 nucleotides align to TRBD1. The CDR3 totals 15 residues. CDR1 is MNHEY, CDR2 SVGAGI, per germline. V lost 5 bases and J lost 0; bases outside the gene matches: 3. The CDR3 region is CASSNDRGSNQPQHF. The CDR3 DNA reads TGTGCCAGCAGTAATGACAGGGGTAGCAATCAGCCCCAGCATTTT.

CDR3 coding DNA: TGTGCCAGCAGCCTACCGGTGGCGGGCGTCGGGGAGCTGTTTTTT. Translated, it gives CASSLPVAGVGELFF. This chain links TRBV7-9 with TRBJ2-2, with a possible D match to TRBD2 (5 bases). The V gene's germline CDR1 is SEHNR and CDR2 FQNEAQ (reference sequence). This CDR3 has 15 residues. Trimming pared 5 bases from V and 7 bases from J, leaving 17 bases between.

This clone was seen a single time. This chain uses TRBV4-1 with TRBJ1-1, with D possibly matching TRBD1 (6 bases). Germline V gene sequence: CDR1 MGHRA, CDR2 YSYEKL. The CDR3 covers 13 residues. V lost 4 bases and J lost 11, with 17 bases in between. CDR3 amino acids: CASSPLAGAAAFF. CDR3 DNA: TGCGCCAGCAGCCCCCTGGCGGGGGCGGCGGCTTTCTTT.

The J gene is TRBJ2-2, the V gene TRBV10-3; tentative D call: TRBD1 (7 bases). V shed 6 bases and J shed 5 bases, with 13 bases lying between them. This CDR3 has 14 amino acids. The germline gives CDR1 ENHRY, CDR2 SYGVKD. This CDR3 is CAISAQGGTGELFF. In nucleotides, the CDR3 is TGTGCCATCAGCGCCCAGGGGGGAACCGGGGAGCTGTTTTTT.

The rearrangement links TRBV10-2 to TRBJ2-3; 13 bases fit TRBD2. With V trimmed by 10 bases and J by 0 bases, 10 bases remained unmatched. CDR1 WSHSY and CDR2 SAAADI come from the germline V gene. This CDR3 has 17 amino acids. DNA for the CDR3: TGCGCCACCAGCCCACTAGCGGGGGGGTTAAGCACAGATACGCAGTATTTT. It yields the protein CATSPLAGGLSTDTQYF.

This clone showed up just a few times. The rearrangement uses TRBV5-1 and TRBJ2-2; TRBD1 is a possible D gene (6 bases). CDR1 and CDR2 from the germline V gene are SGHRS and YFSETQ. This CDR3 spans 14 amino acids. V was cut by 4 bases and J by 7 bases, with 14 bases left in between. This CDR3 reads CASSGRTGLGELFF. The CDR3 DNA follows: TGCGCCAGCAGCGGGAGAACAGGGCTCGGGGAGCTGTTTTTT.

CDR3 DNA: TGTGCCAGCAGTCACCAATCAGGCAATCAGCCCCAGCATTTT. This encodes CASSHQSGNQPQHF. This chain connects TRBV27 to TRBJ1-5; D is ambiguous. The CDR3 is made up of 14 amino acids. CDR1 is MNHEY and CDR2 is SMNVEV in the germline V gene (reference sequence). V was trimmed by 5 bases and J by 2 bases, leaving 10 bases between them.

The chain couples TRBV3-1 (or the pseudogene TRBV3-2) to TRBJ1-1, with D possibly TRBD1 on 6 matching bases. V lost 3 bases to trimming and J lost 0 bases, with 8 bases between them. CDR1 is LGHDT and CDR2 is YNNKEL in the germline V gene (reference sequence). The CDR3 is made up of 14 amino acids. The CDR3 region has the DNA TGTGCCAGCAGCCATACAGGGATGAACACTGAAGCTTTCTTT. Translating gives CASSHTGMNTEAFF.

This rearrangement joins TRBV7-3 to TRBJ2-3, with D possibly TRBD2 on 5 matching bases. Germline CDR1 is SGHTA and CDR2 is FQGTGA. CDR3 size: 16 residues. Trimming took 4 bases from V and 3 from J, leaving 17 bases between them. CDR3 sequence reads: CASSYPQRDGTDTQYF. In DNA form, the CDR3 reads TGTGCCAGCAGCTACCCTCAGAGGGATGGGACAGATACGCAGTATTTT.

This chain links TRBV12-3 or TRBV12-4 with TRBJ1-1; TRBD1 aligns across 7 bases. The V segment lost 5 bases and the J segment 4 bases; nucleotides outside the gene matches: 4. The CDR3 consists of 13 residues. The CDR3 sequence: CASSGNRGTEAFF. The CDR3 DNA reads TGTGCCAGCAGTGGAAACAGGGGCACTGAAGCTTTCTTT.

J is TRBJ2-5 and V is TRBV24-1, with D tentatively TRBD1 (6 bases). CDR1 and CDR2 (germline): KGHDR, SFDVKD. The CDR3 spans 16 residues. V was trimmed by 2 bases and J by 2 bases, leaving 14 bases between them. The CDR3 DNA reads TGTGCCACCAGTGATTCTAGGACGGACAGACAAGAGACCCAGTACTTC. This gives the protein CATSDSRTDRQETQYF.

There are a few counts of this clone. The genes are TRBV5-6 and TRBJ2-7; TRBD1 matches 10 bases. CDR3 size: 16 residues. CDR1 is SGHDT, CDR2 YYEEEE, per germline. Losses at the gene ends were 3 bases for V and 6 bases for J; bases not matched to a gene: 12. Here the CDR3 reads CASSSLSGTGVLEQYF. The CDR3 nucleotides are TGTGCCAGCAGCTCCTTGAGCGGGACAGGGGTCCTCGAGCAGTACTTC.

V usage is TRBV6-5 and J usage is TRBJ2-1; perhaps TRBD1 as D (6 bases). Trimming cost V 0 bases and J 5 bases, with 11 bases left between them. Germline CDR1 is MNHEY and CDR2 is SVGAGI. This CDR3 region has 15 residues. Here the CDR3 DNA reads TGTGCCAGCAGTTACTCGTGGACAGACAACAATGAGCAGTTCTTC. Translated: CASSYSWTDNNEQFF.

The J gene is TRBJ2-7, the V gene TRBV7-2, with a weak D call TRBD1 (6 bases). The V gene's germline CDR1 is SGHTA and CDR2 FQGNSA. The germline V and J ends were trimmed by 5 bases and 6 bases, with 14 bases remaining between them. The CDR3 length is 13 residues. CDR3 nucleotides: TGTGCCAGCAGCCATGACACAGGGACCGAGCAGTACTTC. Translating it yields CASSHDTGTEQYF.

The chain has TRBV2 and TRBJ1-2, with D possibly TRBD1 on 6 matching bases. V shed 4 bases and J shed 8 bases, with 17 bases lying between them. This CDR3 has 14 residues. Germline CDR1 and CDR2: SNHLY and FYNNEI. As DNA, the CDR3 is TGTGCCAGCAGTGCTCGAGGGGGGGCGGAGGGCTACACCTTC. Translating it yields CASSARGGAEGYTF. Looking up the rest from reference TRBV2 and TRBJ1-2 gives the full variable domain: EPEVTQTPSHQVTQMGQEVILRCVPISNHLYFYWYRQILGQKVEFLVSFYNNEISEKSEIFDDQFSVERPDGSNFTLKIRSTKLEDSAMYFCASSARGGAEGYTFGSGTRLTVV.

The CDR3 DNA reads TGTGCCAGCAGTGCCCTCCGCGGGTCCTACAATGAGCAGTTCTTC. It yields the protein CASSALRGSYNEQFF. V is TRBV2 and J is TRBJ2-1, with D tentatively TRBD2 (5 bases). The CDR3 totals 15 residues. In germline, CDR1 is SNHLY, CDR2 FYNNEI. V was pared by 4 bases and J by 1 base, with 11 bases between.

The table lists this clone with a few counts. The CDR3 protein is CASSDTRSNQPQHF. In DNA, the CDR3 is TGTGCCAGCAGTGACACTAGGAGCAATCAGCCCCAGCATTTT. J is TRBJ1-5 and V is TRBV6-6; no clear D. The germline V and J ends were trimmed by 5 bases and 1 base, with 9 bases remaining between them. The CDR3 sequence is 14 residues long. In germline, CDR1 is MNHNY, CDR2 SVGAGI (reference sequence).

This sequence joins TRBV19 and TRBJ1-1; maybe TRBD1 (5 bases). Trimming cost V 5 bases and J 8 bases, with 12 bases left between them. There are 12 residues in the CDR3. Germline V gene sequence: CDR1 LNHDA, CDR2 SQIVND (reference sequence). The CDR3 loop is CASSPRQTEAFF. In DNA form, the CDR3 reads TGTGCCAGTAGTCCTCGACAGACAGAAGCTTTCTTT.

The chain links TRBV2 to TRBJ1-3; maybe TRBD1 (6 bases). Between the trimmed V and J ends, which lost 5 bases and 0 bases, there was a span of 11 bases. CDR3 length: 15 residues. CDR1 SNHLY and CDR2 FYNNEI come from the germline V gene. CDR3 protein: CASSLGHSSGNTIYF. The CDR3 region has the DNA TGTGCCAGCAGTCTGGGACATTCCTCTGGAAACACCATATATTTT.